This is a list of T cell receptor beta chains from one sample in a study of CD8 T cells in ankylosing spondylitis. TCRdb re-called the 5' RACE reads with MiXCR, one entry per CDR3 protein. The sample holds 800,000 to 900,000 distinct CDR3 sequences, about 10% seen once. Sequenced: blood, either unsorted or a sorted T cell fraction (not recorded which). Receptors originate from a male donor with ankylosing spondylitis. Each CDR3 is given with its conserved first and last residue. The order of the fields is clone size, V gene, D gene, J gene, CDR3 DNA, CDR3 protein. D genes are given only for firm matches. Clone size is shown for a subset of rows, as once, few, many or a class of expanded clone.

few	TRBV6-1	.	TRBJ2-1	TGTGCCAGCAGGGAACCCCTCTCCTACAATGAGCAGTTCTTC	CASREPLSYNEQFF
many	TRBV7-9	.	TRBJ1-4	TGTGCCAGCAGCCCCATGGGGGCCGGGGATGAAAAACTGTTTTTT	CASSPMGAGDEKLFF
.	TRBV6-5	.	TRBJ1-3	TGTGCCAGCAGTTACTCGTCGGGCGGGGGCTCCTCTGGAAACACCATATATTTT	CASSYSSGGGSSGNTIYF
.	TRBV20-1	TRBD1	TRBJ2-7	TGCAGTGCTAGAGGGGTGGGACAGGGGGGCCTCTACGAGCAGTACTTC	CSARGVGQGGLYEQYF
.	TRBV28	TRBD2	TRBJ2-3	TGTGCCAGCAGTTCGACTAGCTATACGCAGTATTTT	CASSSTSYTQYF
many	TRBV30	.	TRBJ1-2	TGTGCCTGGAGGATGGCAGCCGGTCAGGGCTACACCTTC	CAWRMAAGQGYTF
.	TRBV3-1	TRBD1	TRBJ2-7	TGTGCCAGCAGCCAAGGACAGGGACCCTACGAGCAGTACTTC	CASSQGQGPYEQYF
few	TRBV7-2	TRBD1	TRBJ2-7	TGTGCCAGCAGCTTAGTGGGCACAGGGGGAGGATACGAGCAGTACTTC	CASSLVGTGGGYEQYF
.	TRBV6-1	TRBD1	TRBJ1-1	TGTGCCACCAAACAGGGGCCGGCGAACACTGAAGCTTTCTTT	CATKQGPANTEAFF
many	TRBV20-1	.	TRBJ2-7	TGCAGTGCTTCAAGTACCGGGACTCAATCCTACGAGCAGTACTTC	CSASSTGTQSYEQYF
few	TRBV4-3	.	TRBJ1-6	TGCGCCAGCAGCCAAGATATGTCTCTCACTTATAATTCACCCCTCCACTTT	CASSQDMSLTYNSPLHF
.	TRBV5-6	TRBD1	TRBJ1-2	TGTGCCAGCAGCTTGGCAAGGCTAATGTTTCAGGGGGATGGCTACACCTTC	CASSLARLMFQGDGYTF
.	TRBV4-3	.	TRBJ2-7	TGCGCCAGCAGCCCATTAATCGGGGATACCTACGAGCAGTACTTC	CASSPLIGDTYEQYF
few	TRBV29-1	.	TRBJ2-3	TGCAGCGTTCGGAGGCAGACTGATACGCAGTATTTT	CSVRRQTDTQYF
.	TRBV4-2	.	TRBJ2-3	TGTGCCAGCACCGGGGGCACAGATACGCAGTATTTT	CASTGGTDTQYF
.	TRBV18	.	TRBJ1-2	TGTGCCAGCTCACCAAATAGGAACTATGGCTACACCTTC	CASSPNRNYGYTF
few	TRBV15	.	TRBJ2-2	TGTGCCACCAGCAGAGATAGGGGATCCGGGGAGCTGTTTTTT	CATSRDRGSGELFF
.	TRBV9	TRBD2	TRBJ2-7	TGTGCCAGCAGCGGGGGACTAGCGGGTTTCTACGAGCAGTACTTC	CASSGGLAGFYEQYF
few	TRBV5-1	.	TRBJ2-2	TGCGCCAGCAGCTTGGCGGCTAGCCCTAACACCGGGGAGCTGTTTTTT	CASSLAASPNTGELFF
few	TRBV5-1	.	TRBJ1-2	TGCGCCAGCAGCCGGGAACCTAACTATGGCTACACCTTC	CASSREPNYGYTF
few	TRBV9	.	TRBJ1-2	TGTGCCAGCAGCGTAGGGGAGGGCGTCTATGGCTACACCTTC	CASSVGEGVYGYTF
many	TRBV29-1	TRBD1	TRBJ2-3	TGCAGCGTGGGGGGACAGGCAGAGCTCCCCTGGGATACGCAGTATTTT	CSVGGQAELPWDTQYF
.	TRBV7-2	.	TRBJ1-3	TGTGCCAGCAGCCCCTACACAGGGTCTTCCAACACCATATATTTT	CASSPYTGSSNTIYF
many	TRBV20-1	TRBD2	TRBJ2-5	TGCAGTGCTAGTCCCTGGGGACTAGGGAGAGAAGAGACCCAGTACTTC	CSASPWGLGREETQYF
.	TRBV12-3/TRBV12-4	TRBD2	TRBJ2-5	TGTGCCTCTTCTTGGGACCTAGCGGAAGAGACCCAGTACTTC	CASSWDLAEETQYF
few	TRBV4-2	.	TRBJ2-7	TGTGCCAGCAGCCCGGTAGAAGGGGCCGAGCAGTACTTC	CASSPVEGAEQYF
.	TRBV7-9	.	TRBJ2-2	TGTGCCAGCAGCTTCCGCACCCCGTACACCGGGGAGCTGTTTTTT	CASSFRTPYTGELFF
many	TRBV7-8	.	TRBJ1-5	TGTGCCAGCAGCTTAGACCGGGTATCCAATCAGCCCCAGCATTTT	CASSLDRVSNQPQHF
few	TRBV7-6	TRBD2	TRBJ2-6	TGTGCCAGCAGCTTACTAAGCGGGGGCATCTCTGGGGCCAACGTCCTGACTTTC	CASSLLSGGISGANVLTF
.	TRBV11-2	TRBD2	TRBJ2-3	TGTACCAGCACCGAAGCGGGGACCACAGATACGCAGTATTTT	CTSTEAGTTDTQYF
few	TRBV20-1	TRBD1	TRBJ1-4	TGCAGTGCTAGGACAGGGTGGGGGGTACTGTTTTTT	CSARTGWGVLFF
.	TRBV9	.	TRBJ2-3	TGTGCCAGCAGCGTAGTAGGGGTTTCAGATACGCAGTATTTT	CASSVVGVSDTQYF
few	TRBV6-1	.	TRBJ2-2	TGTGCCAGCTACTCCGGACGACTCACCGGGGAGCTGTTTTTT	CASYSGRLTGELFF
few	TRBV6-1	.	TRBJ2-7	TGTGCCAGCAGCCCCGTCCGGGGAGCCTACGAGCAGTACTTC	CASSPVRGAYEQYF
many	TRBV10-3	.	TRBJ2-2	TGTGCCATCAGTGGGCAGGCTTGGAACACCGGGGAGCTGTTTTTT	CAISGQAWNTGELFF
many	TRBV6-1	.	TRBJ1-1	TGTGCCAGCAGTGGAACAGGGAGTTCGCGTTGGACTGAAGCTTTCTTT	CASSGTGSSRWTEAFF
many	TRBV11-2	.	TRBJ1-1	TGTGCCAGCAGCTTAGATAGGAGCGCTGAAGCTTTCTTT	CASSLDRSAEAFF
.	TRBV9	TRBD2	TRBJ2-3	TGTGCCAGCACGCGGGGGGATACGCAGTATTTT	CASTRGDTQYF
few	TRBV20-1	.	TRBJ1-1	TGCAGTTACCGGGGGGGAACCTGGGACACTGAAGCTTTCTTT	CSYRGGTWDTEAFF
many	TRBV20-1	TRBD2	TRBJ2-1	TGCAGTGCTAGAGTAGCGGGAATCTACAATGAGCAGTTCTTC	CSARVAGIYNEQFF
many	TRBV20-1	TRBD2	TRBJ2-3	TGCAGTGCTAGAGATCCCAGTAGCGGGGGGGCCGCCGATACGCAGTATTTT	CSARDPSSGGAADTQYF
many	TRBV20-1	.	TRBJ2-2	TGCAGTGCTAGTACCGGGGAGCTGTTTTTT	CSASTGELFF
.	TRBV7-2	.	TRBJ1-2	TGTGCCAGCAGCTACTATTGGGGAGAGGCGCTCTACACCTTC	CASSYYWGEALYTF
.	TRBV4-1	TRBD1	TRBJ1-5	TGCGCCAGCAGCCATAGCTGGACAGGAGATGAGCCCCAGCATTTT	CASSHSWTGDEPQHF
few	TRBV13	.	TRBJ2-7	TGTGCCAGCAGCTTAGACCGCGAGCAGTACTTC	CASSLDREQYF
.	TRBV6-2/TRBV6-3	TRBD2	TRBJ2-1	TGTGCCAGCAGTTATTCACGGACTAGCGGAAGCTCCTACAATGAGCAGTTCTTC	CASSYSRTSGSSYNEQFF
.	TRBV30	TRBD2	TRBJ2-1	TGTGCCTTTGGACTAGCGAACTACAATGAGCAGTTCTTC	CAFGLANYNEQFF
few	TRBV6-5	.	TRBJ2-6	TGTGCCAGCAGTTACCCGTTTGGTGGGGCTAGCTCTGGGGCCAACGTCCTGACTTTC	CASSYPFGGASSGANVLTF
few	TRBV28	.	TRBJ2-3	TGTGCCAGCAGTACTTTGGGGCTAGCTCAAATCAGTAGCCCAGATACGCAGTATTTT	CASSTLGLAQISSPDTQYF
.	TRBV15	.	TRBJ1-2	TGTGCCACCAGCAGAGATGTCGGGGGATATGGCTACACCTTC	CATSRDVGGYGYTF
few	TRBV20-1	.	TRBJ2-3	TGCAGTGCTTTTCCGGGGGCAAGCACAGATACGCAGTATTTT	CSAFPGASTDTQYF
few	TRBV6-6	.	TRBJ2-5	TGTGCCAGCAGTTACACTCAAGAGACCCAGTACTTC	CASSYTQETQYF
few	TRBV11-3	.	TRBJ2-5	TGTGCCAGCAGCTCTGCAGGTATTTTGGAGACCCAGTACTTC	CASSSAGILETQYF
.	TRBV6-6	.	TRBJ1-2	TGTGCCAGCACGAGCGCGAACTATGGCTACACCTTC	CASTSANYGYTF